A selection of T cell receptor beta chains follows, all from one sample in a study of T cell repertoires in cytomegalovirus infection. TCRdb fed the reads into MiXCR, producing one record per CDR3 protein. The profile covers 290,000 or so distinct CDR3 sequences, with roughly 24% appearing a single time and approximately 15% taken by the ten largest. Sequencing input: PBMCs. These receptors were obtained from a human donor in good health (CMV status not recorded). Some clones in this sample may be carry-over from other donors' samples. The CDR3 runs from the conserved cysteine through the conserved F or W. Each record gives: CDR3 DNA, CDR3 protein, clone size, V gene, D gene, J gene. D genes are given only for firm matches. Clone size is stated in some rows and not others, as once, few, many or a class when expanded.

TGCAGCGTCGCCGAGAGCGCCGGGGAGCTGTTTTTT,CSVAESAGELFF,once,TRBV29-1,NA,TRBJ2-2
TGCAGTGCTAGAGACGAGCGGGGACTCCAAGAGACCCAGTACTTC,CSARDERGLQETQYF,NA,TRBV20-1,TRBD2,TRBJ2-5
TGTGCCAGCAGTTCATACGACAGGGGGCGAAATTCACCCCTCCACTTT,CASSSYDRGRNSPLHF,few,TRBV28,TRBD1,TRBJ1-6
TGCAGTGCTAGCCCCGGAGTCGATACGCAGTATTTT,CSASPGVDTQYF,NA,TRBV20-1,NA,TRBJ2-3
TGTGCCACCTTAGCGGGAGGCTCATACAATGAGCAGTTCTTC,CATLAGGSYNEQFF,NA,TRBV19,TRBD2,TRBJ2-1
TGTGCCAGCAGCTTAGGTGGGAGGGCCAGCGAGCAGTACTTC,CASSLGGRASEQYF,many,TRBV7-2,TRBD2,TRBJ2-7
TGTGCCAGCAGCTTGGGACAGGGACTAAATCAGCCCCAGCATTTT,CASSLGQGLNQPQHF,once,TRBV5-6,TRBD1,TRBJ1-5
TGCAGCGTTGCTCTGACAGGGGTGGTGGATACGCAGTATTTT,CSVALTGVVDTQYF,few,TRBV29-1,TRBD1,TRBJ2-3
TGTGCCAGCAGCCCCCGCGGACTAGCGGATTACGAGCAGTACTTC,CASSPRGLADYEQYF,few,TRBV6-2/TRBV6-3,TRBD2,TRBJ2-7
TGCGCCAGCAGCCAGGACCTAAGACAGGGCATCTCACCCCTCCACTTT,CASSQDLRQGISPLHF,NA,TRBV4-3,TRBD1,TRBJ1-6
TGTGCCAGCAGCCCTCCGGGGACAAAGGCAGATACGCAGTATTTT,CASSPPGTKADTQYF,few,TRBV5-4,NA,TRBJ2-3
TGTGCCAGCAGTTACATCGGGCAGGGGGCCGCCGCTAACTATGGCTACACCTTC,CASSYIGQGAAANYGYTF,many,TRBV6-5,TRBD1,TRBJ1-2
TGTGCCAGCAGCTTAAAGACTAGGGCAGCTGAGCAGTTCTTC,CASSLKTRAAEQFF,NA,TRBV7-6,NA,TRBJ2-1
TGTGCCAGCAGGCGACAGTTCAATGAGCAGTTCTTC,CASRRQFNEQFF,many,TRBV12-3/TRBV12-4,NA,TRBJ2-1
TGTGCCAGCAGCCCTGATCGCGGGGACACAGATACGCAGTATTTT,CASSPDRGDTDTQYF,NA,TRBV7-2,NA,TRBJ2-3
TGTGCCAGCAGCTTTGGTGCCTATGGCTACACCTTC,CASSFGAYGYTF,many,TRBV11-2,NA,TRBJ1-2
TGTGCCAGCAGTTGGGGGACTAGCAACGGGGATGAGCAGTTCTTC,CASSWGTSNGDEQFF,NA,TRBV6-2/TRBV6-3,TRBD2,TRBJ2-1
TGTGCCAGCAGCACCAAGTGGGGGGATAATGAAACACTGTTTTTT,CASSTKWGDNETLFF,NA,TRBV7-9,NA,TRBJ1-4
TGTGCCAGCACCGCAGGGAGCGGGGGGGGTGGAGATACGCAGTATTTT,CASTAGSGGGGDTQYF,NA,TRBV28,TRBD2,TRBJ2-3
TGTGCCAGCAGTCAGAACCCGGGACAGGGTTGGTTC,CASSQNPGQGWF,NA,TRBV28,TRBD1,TRBJ2-7
TGTGCCAGCAGTGAATCCGGGACTAACTATGGCTACACCTTC,CASSESGTNYGYTF,many,TRBV6-1,NA,TRBJ1-2
TGTGCCAGCAGCGCCTCGGGGTACGAGCAGTACTTC,CASSASGYEQYF,many,TRBV7-9,NA,TRBJ2-7
TGTGCCATCAGTGAGTCAAGAGACACCGGGGAGCTGTTTTTT,CAISESRDTGELFF,few,TRBV10-3,NA,TRBJ2-2
TGTGCCAGCAGCATGACAGGGTGGAACACTGAAGCTTTCTTT,CASSMTGWNTEAFF,few,TRBV11-3,TRBD1,TRBJ1-1
TGCAGCGTTGTTGCCGGGTTGACGCAGTTCTTC,CSVVAGLTQFF,NA,TRBV29-1,NA,TRBJ2-1
TGCAGTGTGCGGGAGGTCCACAATGAGCAGTTCTTC,CSVREVHNEQFF,many,TRBV20-1,TRBD2,TRBJ2-1
TGCAGCGTTTTAGGATCTACGGCCTACGAGCAGTACTTC,CSVLGSTAYEQYF,NA,TRBV29-1,NA,TRBJ2-7
TGTGCCAGCAGCTCCATGACAGCTAACTATGGCTACACCTTC,CASSSMTANYGYTF,NA,TRBV7-2,NA,TRBJ1-2
TGCAGTGCTAGGTCTGGGTCCCTCGGGAATACGCAGTATTTT,CSARSGSLGNTQYF,NA,TRBV20-1,NA,TRBJ2-3
TGTGCCAGCAGCGTAGCTGATGGACCCTACAATGAGCAGTTCTTC,CASSVADGPYNEQFF,few,TRBV9,NA,TRBJ2-1
TGTGCCAGCAGTTATGGGGGGCAGATAGATACGCAGTATTTT,CASSYGGQIDTQYF,many,TRBV6-5,NA,TRBJ2-3
TGTGCCAGCAGTTTAACAGGGATAAGCTCTGGGGCCAACGTCCTGACTTTC,CASSLTGISSGANVLTF,few,TRBV28,NA,TRBJ2-6
TGTGCCAGCAGCCCAGGGTGGCAGACCCAGTACTTC,CASSPGWQTQYF,many,TRBV7-2,NA,TRBJ2-5
TGTGCCAGCAGCTCTTCTAGCGGGAGCTTCTACGAGCAGTACTTC,CASSSSSGSFYEQYF,many,TRBV7-2,TRBD2,TRBJ2-7
TGTGCCAGCACCGGGACCATCTACGAGCAGTACTTC,CASTGTIYEQYF,NA,TRBV28,NA,TRBJ2-7
TGTGCCAGCAAGGACCAGGGCGAAGGAAACACCATATATTTT,CASKDQGEGNTIYF,many,TRBV28,NA,TRBJ1-3
TGTGCCAGCAGCTTGGAGTCGGGAGCAGGCAGAGAGACCCAGTACTTC,CASSLESGAGRETQYF,NA,TRBV5-5,NA,TRBJ2-5
TGTGCCAGCAGTCCGGCAGGACTAGCGGGAGGAGCCTCCAATGAGCAGTTCTTC,CASSPAGLAGGASNEQFF,large,TRBV12-3/TRBV12-4,TRBD2,TRBJ2-1
TGTGCCAGCAGGAAAAATAAAGATGAGCAGTTCTTC,CASRKNKDEQFF,NA,TRBV7-3,NA,TRBJ2-1
TGTGCCAGCAGTCACCCGACAGGGACCTACGAGCAGTACTTC,CASSHPTGTYEQYF,many,TRBV6-2/TRBV6-3,TRBD1,TRBJ2-7
TGTGCCAGCACCGGGACAGGACTAGCGGGAGGATCTAGGGCCGGGGAGCTGTTTTTT,CASTGTGLAGGSRAGELFF,NA,TRBV2,TRBD2,TRBJ2-2
TGTGCCAGCTATCGGGGGCGCCTTGAAAAACTGTTTTTT,CASYRGRLEKLFF,NA,TRBV2,NA,TRBJ1-4
TGTGCCAGCAGACAAACCAGGCTAGCCTACGAGCAGTACTTC,CASRQTRLAYEQYF,few,TRBV27,NA,TRBJ2-7
TGTGCCAGCAGCTGCAGACTAGCGGGGCCTCAAGAGACCCAGTACTTC,CASSCRLAGPQETQYF,NA,TRBV6-2/TRBV6-3,TRBD2,TRBJ2-5
TGTGCCAGCGGACCCGGACAGGCAAACTATGGCTACACCTTC,CASGPGQANYGYTF,few,TRBV28,TRBD1,TRBJ1-2
TGTGCCAGCAGCTTACTGGGTTTCGGTGGCTACACCTTC,CASSLLGFGGYTF,NA,TRBV7-3,NA,TRBJ1-2
TGTGCCAGCACCCAACCTCAGGGGACTGAAGCTTTCTTT,CASTQPQGTEAFF,few,TRBV28,NA,TRBJ1-1
TGCAGTGCTAGGGAAAGGAACTCTGGGGCCAACGTCCTGACTTTC,CSARERNSGANVLTF,NA,TRBV20-1,NA,TRBJ2-6
TGCGCCAGCAGCCTGGATAGTAATAGCAATCAGCCCCAGCATTTT,CASSLDSNSNQPQHF,NA,TRBV5-1,NA,TRBJ1-5
TGTGCCAGCACCATGATGGGGAGTAGCGGGGAGACCCAGTACTTC,CASTMMGSSGETQYF,many,TRBV7-2,TRBD2,TRBJ2-5
TGTGCCAGCAGTAAAACCGGGACAGGGAGGGCCAATGAGCAGTTCTTC,CASSKTGTGRANEQFF,few,TRBV28,TRBD1,TRBJ2-1
TGTGCCAGCAGTTACTACAGGGAGGATAACTATGGCTACACCTTC,CASSYYREDNYGYTF,few,TRBV6-5,NA,TRBJ1-2
TGCGCCAGCAGCTTTCCGGGACAGGTCGAAGCTTTCTTT,CASSFPGQVEAFF,NA,TRBV5-1,TRBD1,TRBJ1-1
TGTGCCAGTAGTATTGGTCACGTCATGAACACTGAAGCTTTCTTT,CASSIGHVMNTEAFF,few,TRBV19,NA,TRBJ1-1